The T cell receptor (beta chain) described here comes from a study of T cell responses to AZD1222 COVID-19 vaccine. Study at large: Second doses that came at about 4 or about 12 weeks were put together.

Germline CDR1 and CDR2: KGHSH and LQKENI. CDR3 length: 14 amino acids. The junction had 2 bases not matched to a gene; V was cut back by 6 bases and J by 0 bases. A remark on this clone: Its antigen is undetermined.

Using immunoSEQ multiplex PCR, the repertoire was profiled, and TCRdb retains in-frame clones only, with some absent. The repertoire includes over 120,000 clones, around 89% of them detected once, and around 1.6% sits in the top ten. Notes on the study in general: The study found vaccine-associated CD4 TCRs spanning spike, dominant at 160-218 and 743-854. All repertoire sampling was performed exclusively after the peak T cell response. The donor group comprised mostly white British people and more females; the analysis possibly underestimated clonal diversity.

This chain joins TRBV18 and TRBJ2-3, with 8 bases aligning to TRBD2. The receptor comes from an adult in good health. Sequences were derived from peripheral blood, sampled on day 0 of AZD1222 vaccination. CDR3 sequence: CASSSSGSTDTQYF. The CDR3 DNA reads TGTGCCAGCTCCTCTAGCGGGAGCACAGATACGCAGTATTTT.